This T cell receptor beta chain is from a study of blood T cell repertoires in COVID-19. Study-wide background: T cells, B-cell-depleted T cells, or PBMCs supplied cDNA or gDNA.

The V and J ends lost 3 bases and 7 bases respectively, with 14 bases between them. The CDR3 is made up of 15 amino acids. Germline-derived CDR1 and CDR2 are SGDLS and YYNGEE. Each participant's cohort was designated according to participant-reported clinical history. Repertoires were generated with immunoSEQ multiplex PCR, while TCRdb's copy carries only in-frame clones and drops some. There are 270,000 or so clones in the sample; 70% to 90% occur only once, and approximately 4% lies in the top ten. This TCR came from a woman between 25 and 40 years old with acute COVID-19. The chain has TRBV9 and TRBJ1-6; D might be TRBD1 (5 bases). Sequencing used PBMCs or T cells enriched from blood (not recorded which). The CDR3 is CASSATGRGNSPLHF. The CDR3 coding sequence is TGTGCCAGCAGCGCGACTGGGCGGGGGAATTCACCCCTCCACTTT.